Presented here are 30 T cell receptor beta chains from one specimen sequenced in a study of blood T cell repertoires in COVID-19. Assay: immunoSEQ multiplex PCR; the TCRdb copy retains only in-frame clones and omits some. The table shows 200,000 to 300,000 clones, with roughly 84% occurring only once. The sequenced sample was peripheral blood. Source of these receptors: a woman in her thirties or forties who had recovered from COVID-19.

V usage is TRBV6-6 and J usage is TRBJ1-4, with 7 nucleotides matching TRBD1. J lost 8 bases, V lost 4 bases, and 4 bases had no gene match. This CDR3 contains 13 residues. CDR1 and CDR2 (germline): MNHNY, SVGAGI (reference sequence). The CDR3 bases are TGTGCCAGCAGTTCCCGACAGGGAGAAAAACTGTTTTTT. It yields the protein CASSSRQGEKLFF.

The gene calls are TRBV11-2 and TRBJ2-7, with 8 bases matching TRBD1. The CDR3 consists of 14 residues. The junction had 6 bases not matched to a gene; V was cut back by 5 bases and J by 3 bases. In germline, CDR1 is SGHAT, CDR2 FQNNGV. The CDR3 DNA sequence: TGTGCCAGCAGCCCGGACAGGGTGAACTACGAGCAGTACTTC. This sequence encodes CASSPDRVNYEQYF.

The rearrangement uses TRBV2 and TRBJ2-6; 7 nucleotides agree with TRBD1. V shed 6 bases and J 2 bases; nucleotides not matched to a gene: 7. Germline V gene sequence: CDR1 SNHLY, CDR2 FYNNEI. The CDR3 contains 16 residues. CDR3 residues: CASRSPQGAGANVLTF. Written as DNA, the CDR3 is TGTGCCAGCAGAAGCCCCCAGGGGGCTGGGGCCAACGTCCTGACTTTC.

V and J are TRBV6-6 and TRBJ1-1, with a tentative D call TRBD1 (5 bases). The CDR3 loop spans 14 amino acids. Trimming pared 2 bases from V and 1 base from J, leaving 8 bases between. Germline lookup yields CDR1 MNHNY and CDR2 SVGAGI (reference sequence). CDR3 nucleotide sequence: TGTGCCAGCAGTTACGGCAGGGCGAACACTGAAGCTTTCTTT. This sequence encodes CASSYGRANTEAFF.

The chain uses TRBV5-1 and TRBJ2-2, with a tentative D call TRBD1 (5 bases). The CDR3 totals 15 residues. Per germline, CDR1 SGHRS and CDR2 YFSETQ. The ends were cut back, 0 bases at V and 2 bases at J, with 8 bases in the middle. CDR3 sequence (DNA): TGCGCCAGCAGCTTGGGACAGTATAACACCGGGGAGCTGTTTTTT. It translates to CASSLGQYNTGELFF.

The V and J genes are TRBV19 and TRBJ2-3, with TRBD1 identical over 10 bases. Germline CDR1 is LNHDA and CDR2 is SQIVND (reference sequence). The CDR3 spans 14 residues. J lost 5 bases, V lost 5 bases, and 4 bases had no gene match. The CDR3 sequence is CASSPGTGVDTQYF. CDR3 DNA sequence: TGTGCCAGTAGTCCCGGGACAGGGGTAGATACGCAGTATTTT.

This rearrangement joins TRBV10-3 to TRBJ1-6, with TRBD1 as a possible D gene (5 bases). The V and J ends lost 2 bases and 7 bases respectively, with 18 bases between them. This CDR3 spans 17 amino acids. Looked up from germline, CDR1 is ENHRY and CDR2 is SYGVKD. The CDR3 DNA reads as TGTGCCATCAGTGAGAGTAGGTCGGCAGGGTGGAATTCACCCCTCCACTTT. Amino acids: CAISESRSAGWNSPLHF.

The V gene is TRBV3-1 (or the pseudogene TRBV3-2), the J gene TRBJ2-2; TRBD2 might be the D (5 bases). The ends were cut back, 0 bases at V and 3 bases at J, with 11 bases in the middle. Germline V lookup: CDR1 LGHDT, CDR2 YNNKEL (reference sequence). This CDR3 has 16 residues. CDR3 residues: CASSQDTRGYTGELFF. DNA of the CDR3: TGTGCCAGCAGCCAAGATACAAGAGGGTACACCGGGGAGCTGTTTTTT.

This chain links TRBV18 with TRBJ2-7; D uncertain. Per germline, CDR1 KGHSH and CDR2 LQKENI. The CDR3 consists of 13 residues. Trimming left V 3 bases short and J 3 bases short, with 9 bases between. CDR3 residues: CASSPQNSYEQYF. In DNA, the CDR3 is TGTGCCAGCTCACCCCAGAACAGCTACGAGCAGTACTTC.

This clone has a handful of counts. The chain couples TRBV6-2 or TRBV6-3 to TRBJ2-7; D is perhaps TRBD1 (5 bases). Trimming took off 5 bases at V and 2 bases at J, with 16 bases between the two ends. The CDR3 is 15 residues long. CDR1 is MNHEY and CDR2 is SVGEGT in the germline V gene. In nucleotides, the CDR3 is TGTGCCAGCAGTCCCCAGGGTTTTGCGCCCTACGAGCAGTACTTC. It yields the protein CASSPQGFAPYEQYF.

Concerning this clone: The same CDR3 arises from other DNA sequences in this sample as well. The chain links TRBV11-2 to TRBJ1-1; tentatively, D is TRBD1 (5 bases). Germline values: CDR1 SGHAT, CDR2 FQNNGV. The CDR3 has 13 residues. Trimming cost V 0 bases and J 5 bases, with 7 bases left between them. The CDR3 is CASSLERGTEAFF. The DNA of the CDR3 is TGTGCCAGCAGCTTAGAGCGGGGGACTGAAGCTTTCTTT.

V usage is TRBV18 and J usage is TRBJ1-6; a weak D match, TRBD1 (6 bases). V was trimmed by 3 bases and J by 7 bases, leaving 16 bases between them. The CDR3 totals 16 residues. CDR1 KGHSH and CDR2 LQKENI come from the germline V gene. The CDR3 reads CASSPRQVQGNSPLHF. CDR3 in DNA: TGTGCCAGCTCACCGAGGCAAGTACAGGGAAATTCACCCCTCCACTTT.

The chain combines TRBV4-1 with TRBJ1-1; 11 bases align to TRBD1. Trimming at V came to 3 bases and at J to 4 bases, leaving 13 bases not matched to a gene. Germline V gene sequence: CDR1 MGHRA, CDR2 YSYEKL. This CDR3 contains 18 residues. CDR3 nucleotide sequence: TGCGCCAGCAGCCACTACCGGGACAGGGGGGCTTCGAGCACTGAAGCTTTCTTT. Translated: CASSHYRDRGASSTEAFF.

There are a few counts of this clone. The J gene is TRBJ1-1, the V gene TRBV28; no firm D call. V dropped 7 bases and J dropped 1 base, with 10 bases sitting between them. The CDR3 sequence is 13 residues long. Per the germline V gene, CDR1 is MDHEN and CDR2 is SYDVKM. DNA for the CDR3: TGTGCCAGCATGCCGGGTGGGAACACTGAAGCTTTCTTT. Its protein is CASMPGGNTEAFF.

The J gene is TRBJ1-1, the V gene TRBV7-9, with D possibly TRBD1 on 5 matching bases. From germline, CDR1 is SEHNR and CDR2 FQNEAQ (reference sequence). Trimming left V 5 bases short and J 0 bases short, with 13 bases between. This CDR3 is 15 amino acids long. CDR3 in DNA: TGTGCCAGCAGCCCCGTCGTCAGGGTGAACACTGAAGCTTTCTTT. Encoded protein: CASSPVVRVNTEAFF.

V and J are TRBV4-1 and TRBJ1-2; TRBD1 aligns across 9 bases. V was clipped by 3 bases and J by 4 bases; unmatched bases: 15. Germline V gene sequence: CDR1 MGHRA, CDR2 YSYEKL. This CDR3 has 18 amino acids. The CDR3 spells CASSHASPGTGSPYGYTF. The CDR3 region has the DNA TGCGCCAGCAGCCATGCCTCACCCGGGACAGGGAGTCCCTATGGCTACACCTTC.

The chain joins TRBV6-1 to TRBJ2-2; the D gene is possibly TRBD1 (5 bases). The CDR3 loop spans 13 amino acids. Trimming took off 3 bases at V and 4 bases at J, with 6 bases between the two ends. Germline V gives CDR1 MNHNS, CDR2 SASEGT. The CDR3: CASSDRATGELFF. CDR3 sequence (DNA): TGTGCCAGCAGTGACAGGGCCACCGGGGAGCTGTTTTTT.

The chain combines TRBV6-5 with TRBJ2-3; D is possibly TRBD2 (6 bases). This CDR3 comprises 15 residues. V was trimmed by 0 bases and J by 1 base, leaving 8 bases between them. The germline V gene has CDR1 MNHEY and CDR2 SVGAGI. Written as DNA, the CDR3 is TGTGCCAGCAGTTACTCGAGGAGGGGCACAGATACGCAGTATTTT. Translating gives CASSYSRRGTDTQYF.

The rearrangement uses TRBV11-2 and TRBJ2-6; maybe TRBD1 (6 bases). CDR1 and CDR2 (germline): SGHAT, FQNNGV. CDR3 length: 17 amino acids. Trimming cost V 6 bases and J 2 bases, with 17 bases left between them. The CDR3 DNA is TGTGCCAGCAGGCGCTGGGGGCTCTCCCCTGGGGCCAACGTCCTGACTTTC. It translates to CASRRWGLSPGANVLTF.

The chain uses TRBV19 and TRBJ1-1, with 7 bases matching TRBD1. The CDR3 is made up of 13 amino acids. V lost 7 bases and J lost 0; bases outside the gene matches: 2. Germline CDR1 reads LNHDA; CDR2 reads SQIVND (reference sequence). The CDR3 here is CASNDRVNTEAFF. CDR3 in DNA: TGTGCCAGTAATGACAGGGTGAACACTGAAGCTTTCTTT.

This chain links TRBV11-3 with TRBJ1-3; no clear D. Germline lookup yields CDR1 SGHNT and CDR2 YENEEA. The germline V and J ends were trimmed by 2 bases and 3 bases, with 8 bases remaining between them. This CDR3 has 14 residues. Here the CDR3 DNA reads TGTGCCAGCAGCTTAACCGCGGGTGGAAACACCATATATTTT. It encodes CASSLTAGGNTIYF. The entire variable domain, with the rest obtained from reference TRBV11-3 and TRBJ1-3, is as follows: EAGVVQSPRYKIIEKKQPVAFWCNPISGHNTLYWYLQNLGQGPELLIRYENEEAVDDSQLPKDRFSAERLKGVDSTLKIQPAELGDSAVYLCASSLTAGGNTIYFGEGSWLTVV.

CDR3 nucleotide sequence: TGTGCCAGCAGCCAAGGCGGGCGGGGAGCTAACTATGGCTACACCTTC. Its protein is CASSQGGRGANYGYTF. This sequence joins TRBV3-1 (or the pseudogene TRBV3-2) and TRBJ1-2; D is ambiguous. V was cut by 1 base and J by 0 bases, with 12 bases left in between. The CDR3 runs 16 residues. From germline, CDR1 is LGHDT and CDR2 YNNKEL (reference sequence).

V usage is TRBV4-1 and J usage is TRBJ1-5; D not resolved. Germline V gene lookup returns CDR1 MGHRA and CDR2 YSYEKL. This CDR3 is built from 15 residues. V was shortened by 1 base and J by 3 bases, with 10 bases between the two germline ends. In DNA, the CDR3 is TGCGCCAGCAGCCAAGGTGCAGCGAACAATCAGCCCCAGCATTTT. This translates into CASSQGAANNQPQHF.

CDR3 loop: CASSPPTGRHGYTF. The DNA of the CDR3 is TGTGCCAGCTCACCACCGACAGGCCGCCATGGCTACACCTTC. V usage is TRBV18 and J usage is TRBJ1-2; D possibly corresponds to TRBD1 (6 bases). The V end lost 0 bases, the J end lost 6 bases, and 11 bases lay between the germline ends. Germline CDR1 is KGHSH and CDR2 is LQKENI. The CDR3 sequence is 14 residues long.

This clone was seen once. J is TRBJ2-7 and V is TRBV6-5, with D perhaps matching TRBD1 (6 bases). This CDR3 is built from 14 residues. Per the germline V gene, CDR1 is MNHEY and CDR2 is SVGAGI. Trimming cost V 5 bases and J 1 base, with 12 bases left between them. CDR3 in amino acids: CASSPQGGSYEQYF. As DNA, the CDR3 is TGTGCCAGCAGTCCACAGGGCGGGTCCTACGAGCAGTACTTC.

CDR3 region: CASSLGTAVSYEQYF. As DNA, the CDR3 is TGTGCCAGCAGTTTAGGGACAGCGGTTTCGTACGAGCAGTACTTC. The chain carries TRBV28 and TRBJ2-7; 7 bases match TRBD1. The germline V gene has CDR1 MDHEN and CDR2 SYDVKM. The V segment lost 2 bases and the J segment 4 bases; nucleotides outside the gene matches: 8. CDR3 length: 15 amino acids.

The rearrangement joins TRBV3-1 (or the pseudogene TRBV3-2) to TRBJ1-3; D remains ambiguous. Per germline, CDR1 LGHDT and CDR2 YNNKEL (reference sequence). This CDR3 has 14 amino acids. Trimming removed 6 bases from V and 0 bases from J, with 9 bases in between. The chain's CDR3 is CASSPTDSGNTIYF. The CDR3 DNA sequence: TGTGCCAGCAGTCCTACAGACTCTGGAAACACCATATATTTT.

CDR3 nucleotides: TGTGCCAGTAGGGGACAGGGAAAAACTAATGAGCAGTTCTTC. This codes for CASRGQGKTNEQFF. This chain connects TRBV19 to TRBJ2-1; 9 bases agree with TRBD1. The CDR3 has 14 residues. Germline CDR1 is LNHDA and CDR2 is SQIVND (reference sequence). The V segment lost 6 bases and the J segment 7 bases; nucleotides outside the gene matches: 7.

The chain recombines TRBV5-1 with TRBJ2-7; D gene uncertain. CDR1 SGHRS and CDR2 YFSETQ come from the germline V gene. The CDR3 has 15 amino acids. The germline V and J ends were trimmed by 1 base and 4 bases, with 15 bases remaining between them. Written as DNA, the CDR3 is TGCGCCAGCAGCTTGACAGCTGCAGGCCCTTACGAGCAGTACTTC. As protein: CASSLTAAGPYEQYF. Full variable domain (missing parts from reference TRBV5-1 and TRBJ2-7): KAGVTQTPRYLIKTRGQQVTLSCSPISGHRSVSWYQQTPGQGLQFLFEYFSETQRNKGNFPGRFSGRQFSNSRSEMNVSTLELGDSALYLCASSLTAAGPYEQYFGPGTRLTVT.

The chain employs TRBV28 and TRBJ2-3; tentatively, D is TRBD1 (5 bases). This CDR3 region has 16 residues. V was trimmed by 5 bases and J by 1 base, leaving 16 bases between them. Germline CDR1 is MDHEN and CDR2 is SYDVKM. The CDR3: CASSPPQGGGTDTQYF. The CDR3 DNA reads TGTGCCAGCAGTCCACCGCAGGGTGGAGGCACAGATACGCAGTATTTT.